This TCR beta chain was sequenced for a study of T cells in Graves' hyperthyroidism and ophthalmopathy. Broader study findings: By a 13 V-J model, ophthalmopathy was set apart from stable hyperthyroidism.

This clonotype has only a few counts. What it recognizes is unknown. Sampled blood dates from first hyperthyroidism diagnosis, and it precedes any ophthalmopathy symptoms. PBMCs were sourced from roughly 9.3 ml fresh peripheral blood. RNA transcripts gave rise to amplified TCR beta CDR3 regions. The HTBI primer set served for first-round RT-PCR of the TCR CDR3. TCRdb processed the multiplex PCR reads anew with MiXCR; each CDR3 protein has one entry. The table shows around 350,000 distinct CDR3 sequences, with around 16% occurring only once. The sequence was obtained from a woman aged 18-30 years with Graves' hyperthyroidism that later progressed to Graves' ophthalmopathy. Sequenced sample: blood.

The CDR3 DNA reads as TGCGCCAGCAGCTCAGGGACTACCCCAGATACCGGGGAGCTGTTTTTT. This gives the protein CASSSGTTPDTGELFF. The rearrangement links TRBV5-1 to TRBJ2-2; TRBD2 agrees at 7 bases. The CDR3 consists of 16 residues. With V trimmed by 3 bases and J by 5 bases, 10 bases remained unmatched. Germline V gives CDR1 SGHRS, CDR2 YFSETQ.